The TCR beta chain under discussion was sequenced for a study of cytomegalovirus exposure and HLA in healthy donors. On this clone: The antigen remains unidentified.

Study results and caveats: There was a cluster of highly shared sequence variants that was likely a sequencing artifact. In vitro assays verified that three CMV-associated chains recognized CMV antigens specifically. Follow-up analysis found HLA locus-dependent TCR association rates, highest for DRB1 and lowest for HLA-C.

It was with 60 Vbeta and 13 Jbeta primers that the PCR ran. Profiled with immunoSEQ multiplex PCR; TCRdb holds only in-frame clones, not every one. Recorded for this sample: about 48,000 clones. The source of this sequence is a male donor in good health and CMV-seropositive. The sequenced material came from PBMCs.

The CDR3 nucleotides read TGTGCCAGTAGTTACCGGGGGGCTTATACGCAGTATTTT. This sequence encodes CASSYRGAYTQYF. The chain has TRBV19 and TRBJ2-3; D might be TRBD2 (7 bases). Trimming took 5 bases from V and 7 from J, leaving 13 bases between them. This CDR3 spans 13 amino acids. Germline V gene data show CDR1 as LNHDA and CDR2 as SQIVND (reference sequence).